The 21 T cell receptor beta chains given below trace back to one sample, sequenced in a study of CD4 T cells in relation to SARS-CoV-2 and coronaviruses. Before the COVID-19 pandemic, during about 2010-2018, CD4+ T cells were taken from unexposed donors. Isolation of CD4+ T cells took place after roughly nine days in culture. The antigens for these receptors are not known. Repertoires were generated with immunoSEQ multiplex PCR, while TCRdb's copy carries only in-frame clones and drops some. The sample lists about 22,000 clones; 55% to 80% were seen once. Sequencing input: CD4+ T cells from PBMCs, cultured in vitro. These receptors all stem from a human donor in good health.

The CDR3 bases are TGTGCCATCAGCCCCCGGGACAGGGACGCTGAAGCTTTCTTT. Amino acid sequence: CAISPRDRDAEAFF. The chain couples TRBV10-3 to TRBJ1-1, with 9 bases fitting TRBD1. V was pared by 6 bases and J by 6 bases, with 8 bases of the junction left unmatched. Germline V CDR1 and CDR2: ENHRY, SYGVKD. The CDR3 is 14 amino acids.

This chain joins TRBV7-3 and TRBJ2-7; tentative D call: TRBD1 (6 bases). CDR3 size: 14 residues. The V gene lost 5 bases and the J gene lost 1 base, with 12 bases spanning the gap. CDR1 SGHTA and CDR2 FQGTGA come from the germline V gene. The CDR3 DNA follows: TGTGCCAGCAGCCCCCAACAGGGTTCCTACGAGCAGTACTTC. Its translation: CASSPQQGSYEQYF.

V usage is TRBV7-2 and J usage is TRBJ2-7; TRBD1 agrees at 10 bases. Looked up from germline, CDR1 is SGHTA and CDR2 is FQGNSA. The CDR3 runs to 14 residues. J was trimmed by 3 bases and V by 5 bases; bases with no gene match: 4. This CDR3 reads CASSTGQGYYEQYF. The DNA for the CDR3 is TGTGCCAGCAGCACGGGACAGGGGTACTACGAGCAGTACTTC.

In its sample, this clone was seen once. This chain uses TRBV29-1 with TRBJ2-1, with D tentatively TRBD2 (6 bases). Germline V gene sequence: CDR1 SQVTM, CDR2 ANQGSEA. V gave up 6 bases and J gave up 0 bases, with 12 bases separating them. This CDR3 contains 14 residues. The CDR3 DNA reads as TGCAGCGTATTAGCGGAGGACTCCTACAATGAGCAGTTCTTC. This sequence encodes CSVLAEDSYNEQFF.

The chain uses TRBV6-6 and TRBJ2-7, with 15 nucleotides matching TRBD2. This CDR3 is built from 17 residues. Losses at the gene ends were 6 bases for V and 2 bases for J; bases not matched to a gene: 8. Germline CDR1 and CDR2: MNHNY and SVGAGI (reference sequence). The DNA of the CDR3 is TGTGCCAGCAGCCGAGGGACTAGCGGGGGGTTAACCTACGAGCAGTACTTC. It specifies CASSRGTSGGLTYEQYF.

This clone was seen a few times. V usage is TRBV3-1 (or the pseudogene TRBV3-2) and J usage is TRBJ2-7; 10 nucleotides agree with TRBD2. The CDR3 covers 15 residues. Germline CDR1 LGHDT, CDR2 YNNKEL (reference sequence). V trimming: 1 base; J trimming: 2 bases; junction bases outside the gene matches: 2. The CDR3 coding sequence is TGTGCCAGCAGCCAAGCACTAGCGGGACCCTACGAGCAGTACTTC. It is translated as CASSQALAGPYEQYF.

The chain is built from TRBV27 and TRBJ1-1, with 10 bases that match TRBD1. With 9 bases clipped from V and 4 bases from J, the junction kept 5 bases outside the gene matches. The germline CDR1 and CDR2 sequences are MNHEY and SMNVEV (reference sequence). This CDR3 region has 13 residues. CDR3 sequence (DNA): TGTGCCAGTATGGGGGACAGGGGCACTGAAGCTTTCTTT. Its translation is CASMGDRGTEAFF.

This chain joins TRBV9 and TRBJ1-2; no reliable D call. Germline CDR1 reads SGDLS; CDR2 reads YYNGEE. Trimming pared 2 bases from V and 2 bases from J, leaving 10 bases between. The CDR3 has 14 residues. The CDR3 spells CASSVGGPNYGYTF. The DNA for the CDR3 is TGTGCCAGCAGCGTGGGCGGACCAAACTATGGCTACACCTTC.

V usage is TRBV29-1 and J usage is TRBJ1-6, with a possible D match to TRBD1 (6 bases). The V end lost 5 bases, the J end lost 7 bases, and 12 bases lay between the germline ends. This CDR3 comprises 13 residues. CDR1 is SQVTM and CDR2 is ANQGSEA in the germline V gene. As DNA, the CDR3 is TGCAGCGTTCGGACAGAGACCAATTCACCCCTCCACTTT. It encodes CSVRTETNSPLHF.

This clone has only a few counts. V gene TRBV3-1 (or the pseudogene TRBV3-2) combines with J gene TRBJ1-2; no firm D call. Germline CDR1 and CDR2: LGHDT and YNNKEL (reference sequence). The V gene lost 2 bases and the J gene lost 8 bases, with 6 bases spanning the gap. The CDR3 runs 11 residues. Here the CDR3 DNA reads TGTGCCAGCAGCCAAAGGGCGGGCTACACCTTC. As protein: CASSQRAGYTF.

Of note for this clone: The junction departs from germline at one end; a sequencing error may be responsible. V gene TRBV4-1 combines with J gene TRBJ2-7; D is tentatively TRBD1 or TRBD2 (7 bases each). This CDR3 is built from 17 residues. Germline V lookup: CDR1 MGHRA, CDR2 YSYEKL. CDR3 in DNA: TGCGCCAGTAGCCGCTCTTATGGCACAGGGGACTACTACGAGCAGTACTTC. It is translated as CASSRSYGTGDYYEQYF.

The chain carries TRBV30 and TRBJ2-5; 10 nucleotides line up with TRBD2. Losses at the gene ends were 0 bases for V and 4 bases for J; bases not matched to a gene: 14. The germline V gene encodes CDR1 GTSNPN and CDR2 SVGIG (reference sequence). The CDR3 has 18 amino acids. The DNA for the CDR3 is TGTGCCTGGAGTGTGGGTAGAGCGGGGGGGCCTCTTGGAGAGACCCAGTACTTC. This encodes CAWSVGRAGGPLGETQYF. The full variable domain, its missing parts supplied by reference TRBV30 and TRBJ2-5, is SQTIHQWPATLVQPVGSPLSLECTVEGTSNPNLYWYRQAAGRGLQLLFYSVGIGQISSEVPQNLSASRPQDRQFILSSKKLLLSDSGFYLCAWSVGRAGGPLGETQYFGPGTRLLVL.

The genes are TRBV5-4 and TRBJ2-5, with TRBD2 identical over 8 bases. This CDR3 is built from 14 residues. The V gene end was trimmed by 2 bases and the J gene end by 4 bases; junction bases not matched to a gene: 4. CDR1 is SGHNT and CDR2 is YYREEE in the germline V gene (reference sequence). In DNA form, the CDR3 reads TGTGCCAGCAGCTTAGAAGGGACTAGAGAGACCCAGTACTTC. This gives the protein CASSLEGTRETQYF.

This chain joins TRBV7-2 and TRBJ1-1, with D possibly matching TRBD1 (6 bases). CDR3 size: 15 residues. The V gene lost 5 bases and the J gene lost 0 bases, with 13 bases spanning the gap. CDR1 and CDR2 (germline): SGHTA, FQGNSA. CDR3 amino acids: CASSTWTVMNTEAFF. The CDR3 nucleotides are TGTGCCAGCAGCACTTGGACAGTCATGAACACTGAAGCTTTCTTT.

This clone came up a few times. The chain links TRBV7-9 to TRBJ1-2; D gene ambiguous. Trimming took off 0 bases at V and 2 bases at J, with 7 bases between the two ends. This CDR3 has 14 residues. Germline loops: CDR1 SEHNR, CDR2 FQNEAQ (reference sequence). The CDR3 is CASSLASGNYGYTF. CDR3 in DNA: TGTGCCAGCAGCTTAGCCAGTGGGAACTATGGCTACACCTTC.

This chain links TRBV18 with TRBJ2-5; the D is unclear. The CDR3 consists of 13 residues. Trimming cost V 3 bases and J 7 bases, with 12 bases left between them. The germline CDR1 and CDR2 sequences are KGHSH and LQKENI. The CDR3 DNA is TGTGCCAGCTCACCGCCTGGGTTGGCGACCCAGTACTTC. It is translated as CASSPPGLATQYF. Full variable domain (rest looked up from reference TRBV18 and TRBJ2-5): NAGVMQNPRHLVRRRGQEARLRCSPMKGHSHVYWYRQLPEEGLKFMVYLQKENIIDESGMPKERFSAEFPKEGPSILRIQQVVRGDSAAYFCASSPPGLATQYFGPGTRLLVL.

The chain links TRBV5-1 to TRBJ2-3; TRBD2 agrees at 7 bases. The junction had 4 bases not matched to a gene; V was cut back by 1 base and J by 5 bases. This CDR3 is 14 amino acids long. CDR1 SGHRS and CDR2 YFSETQ come from the germline V gene. The DNA of the CDR3 is TGCGCCAGCAGCTTGACGGTAGCGGGAGATACGCAGTATTTT. This codes for CASSLTVAGDTQYF.

The chain employs TRBV13 and TRBJ2-3; 10 bases map to TRBD1. The CDR3 is made up of 15 amino acids. Unmatched junction bases numbered 3, after V lost 3 bases and J lost 3 bases. Germline V gene sequence: CDR1 PRHDT, CDR2 FYEKMQ (reference sequence). The CDR3: CASSLGQGRTDTQYF. The CDR3 DNA sequence: TGTGCCAGCAGCTTGGGACAGGGGAGGACAGATACGCAGTATTTT.

This sequence joins TRBV7-2 and TRBJ2-7; 9 bases are a match to TRBD1. CDR3 length: 15 amino acids. V lost 5 bases and J lost 4; bases outside the gene matches: 9. Germline assignment: CDR1 SGHTA and CDR2 FQGNSA. CDR3 DNA: TGTGCCAGCAGCGCGTCCCGGGACAGGGTATACGAGCAGTACTTC. Translating gives CASSASRDRVYEQYF. Complete variable domain (other parts from reference TRBV7-2 and TRBJ2-7): GAGVSQSPSNKVTEKGKDVELRCDPISGHTALYWYRQSLGQGLEFLIYFQGNSAPDKSGLPSDRFSAERTGGSVSTLTIQRTQQEDSAVYLCASSASRDRVYEQYFGPGTRLTVT.

The rearrangement uses TRBV7-9 and TRBJ2-7; D ambiguous. V was shortened by 5 bases and J by 5 bases, with 7 bases between the two germline ends. CDR1 is SEHNR and CDR2 is FQNEAQ in the germline V gene (reference sequence). This CDR3 comprises 11 residues. The CDR3 DNA follows: TGTGCCAGCAGCCAACTCCACGAGCAGTACTTC. Its translation is CASSQLHEQYF. Full variable domain (rest looked up from reference TRBV7-9 and TRBJ2-7): DTGVSQNPRHKITKRGQNVTFRCDPISEHNRLYWYRQTLGQGPEFLTYFQNEAQLEKSRLLSDRFSAERPKGSFSTLEIQRTEQGDSAMYLCASSQLHEQYFGPGTRLTVT.

This clone appeared once. This chain joins TRBV27 and TRBJ1-4, with 9 bases that match TRBD1. This CDR3 has 16 amino acids. The germline V gene encodes CDR1 MNHEY and CDR2 SMNVEV (reference sequence). J lost 4 bases, V lost 1 base, and 4 bases had no gene match. CDR3 loop: CASSLLPGQGNEKLFF. The CDR3, as DNA: TGTGCCAGCAGTTTATTGCCGGGACAGGGTAATGAAAAACTGTTTTTT.